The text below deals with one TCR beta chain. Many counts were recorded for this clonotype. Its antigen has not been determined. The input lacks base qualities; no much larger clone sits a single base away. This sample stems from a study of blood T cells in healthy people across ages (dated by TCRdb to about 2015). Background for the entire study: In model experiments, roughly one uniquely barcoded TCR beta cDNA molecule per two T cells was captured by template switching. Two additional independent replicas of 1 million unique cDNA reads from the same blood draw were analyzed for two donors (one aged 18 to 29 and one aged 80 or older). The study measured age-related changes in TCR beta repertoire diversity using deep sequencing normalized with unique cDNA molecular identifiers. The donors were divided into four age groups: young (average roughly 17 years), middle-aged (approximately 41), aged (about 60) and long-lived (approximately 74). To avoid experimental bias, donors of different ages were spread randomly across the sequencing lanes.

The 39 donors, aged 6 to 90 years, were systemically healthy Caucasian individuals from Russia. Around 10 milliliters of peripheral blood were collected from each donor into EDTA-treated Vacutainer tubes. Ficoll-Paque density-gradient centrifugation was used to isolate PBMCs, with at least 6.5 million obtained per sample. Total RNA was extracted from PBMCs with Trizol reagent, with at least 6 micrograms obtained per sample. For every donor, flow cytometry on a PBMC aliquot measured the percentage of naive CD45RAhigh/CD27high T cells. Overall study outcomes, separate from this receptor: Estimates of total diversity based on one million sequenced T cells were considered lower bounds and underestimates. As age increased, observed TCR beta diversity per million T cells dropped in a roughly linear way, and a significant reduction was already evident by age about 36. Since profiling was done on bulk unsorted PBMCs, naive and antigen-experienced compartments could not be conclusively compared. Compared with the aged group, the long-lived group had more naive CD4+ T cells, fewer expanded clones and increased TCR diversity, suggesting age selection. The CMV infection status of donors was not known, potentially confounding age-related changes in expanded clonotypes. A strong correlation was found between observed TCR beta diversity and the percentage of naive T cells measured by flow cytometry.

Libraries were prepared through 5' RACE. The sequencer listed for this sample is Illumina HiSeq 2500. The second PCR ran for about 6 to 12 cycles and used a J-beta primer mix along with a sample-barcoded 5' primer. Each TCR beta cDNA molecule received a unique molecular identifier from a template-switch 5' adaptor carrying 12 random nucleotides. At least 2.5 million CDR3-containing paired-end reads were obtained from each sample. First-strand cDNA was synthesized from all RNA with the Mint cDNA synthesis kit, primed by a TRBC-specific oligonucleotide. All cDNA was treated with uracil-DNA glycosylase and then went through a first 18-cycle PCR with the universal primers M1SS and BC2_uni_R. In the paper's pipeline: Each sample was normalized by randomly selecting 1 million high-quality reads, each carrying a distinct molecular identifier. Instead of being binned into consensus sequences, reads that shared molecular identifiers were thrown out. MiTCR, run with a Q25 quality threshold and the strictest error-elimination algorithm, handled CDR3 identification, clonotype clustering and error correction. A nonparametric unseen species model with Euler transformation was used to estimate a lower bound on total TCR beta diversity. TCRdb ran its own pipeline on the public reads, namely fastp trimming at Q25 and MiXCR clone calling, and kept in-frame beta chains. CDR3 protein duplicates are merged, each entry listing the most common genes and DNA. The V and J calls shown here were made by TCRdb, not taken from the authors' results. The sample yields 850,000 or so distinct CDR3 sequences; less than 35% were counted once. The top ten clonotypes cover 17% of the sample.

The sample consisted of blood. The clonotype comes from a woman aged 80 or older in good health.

In nucleotide form, the sequence is TGTGCCAGCAGCTTTTGGCTAGCGGGGTACACAGATACGCAGTATTTT. It specifies CASSFWLAGYTDTQYF. The chain employs TRBV7-2 and TRBJ2-3; 9 junctional bases match TRBD2. The CDR3 has 16 amino acids, counting the end cysteine and phenylalanine. The retained sequence is limited to the CDR3, 48 bases, with the frame set at the first base. Sequences SGHTA (CDR1) and FQGNSA (CDR2) are obtained from the germline V gene. V is pruned by 3 bases and J by 2 bases, leaving 6 bases of the junction without a gene match.